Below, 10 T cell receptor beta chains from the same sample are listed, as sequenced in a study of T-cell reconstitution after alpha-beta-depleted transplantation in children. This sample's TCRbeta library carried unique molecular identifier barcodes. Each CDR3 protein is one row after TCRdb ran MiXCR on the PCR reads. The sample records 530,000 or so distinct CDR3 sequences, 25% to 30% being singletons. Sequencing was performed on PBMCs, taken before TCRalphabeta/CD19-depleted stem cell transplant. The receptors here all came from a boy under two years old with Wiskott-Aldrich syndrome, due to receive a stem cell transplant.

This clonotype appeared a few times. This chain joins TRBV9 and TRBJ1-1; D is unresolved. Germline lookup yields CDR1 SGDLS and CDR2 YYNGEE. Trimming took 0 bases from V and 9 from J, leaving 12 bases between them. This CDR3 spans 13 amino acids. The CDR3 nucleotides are TGTGCCAGCAGCGTAGTTGGTTCACTCAAAGCTTTCTTT. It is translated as CASSVVGSLKAFF.

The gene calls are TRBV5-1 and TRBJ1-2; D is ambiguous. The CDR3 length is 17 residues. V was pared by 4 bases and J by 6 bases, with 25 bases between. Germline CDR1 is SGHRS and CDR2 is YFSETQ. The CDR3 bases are TGCGCCAGCAGCCGCGGCCGCCTCGGACGGTCGGCGGATGGCTACACCTTC. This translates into CASSRGRLGRSADGYTF.

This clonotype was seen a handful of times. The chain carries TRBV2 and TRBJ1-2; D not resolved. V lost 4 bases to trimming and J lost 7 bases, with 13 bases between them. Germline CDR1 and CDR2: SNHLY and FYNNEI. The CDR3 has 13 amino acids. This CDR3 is CASSVDPKSGYTF. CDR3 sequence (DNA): TGTGCCAGCAGTGTAGACCCAAAAAGTGGCTACACCTTC.

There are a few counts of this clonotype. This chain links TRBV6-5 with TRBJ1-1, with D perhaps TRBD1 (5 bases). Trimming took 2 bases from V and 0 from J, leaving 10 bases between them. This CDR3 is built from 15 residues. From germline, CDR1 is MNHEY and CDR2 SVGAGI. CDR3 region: CASSYGHFLNTEAFF. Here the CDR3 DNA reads TGTGCCAGCAGTTACGGACACTTCCTGAACACTGAAGCTTTCTTT.

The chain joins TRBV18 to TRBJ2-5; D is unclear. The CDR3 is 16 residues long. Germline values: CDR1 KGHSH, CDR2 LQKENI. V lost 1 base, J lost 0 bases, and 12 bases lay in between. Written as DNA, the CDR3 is TGTGCCAGCTCACCACTTCGCACTGCGTACCAAGAGACCCAGTACTTC. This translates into CASSPLRTAYQETQYF. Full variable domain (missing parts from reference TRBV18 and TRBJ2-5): NAGVMQNPRHLVRRRGQEARLRCSPMKGHSHVYWYRQLPEEGLKFMVYLQKENIIDESGMPKERFSAEFPKEGPSILRIQQVVRGDSAAYFCASSPLRTAYQETQYFGPGTRLLVL.

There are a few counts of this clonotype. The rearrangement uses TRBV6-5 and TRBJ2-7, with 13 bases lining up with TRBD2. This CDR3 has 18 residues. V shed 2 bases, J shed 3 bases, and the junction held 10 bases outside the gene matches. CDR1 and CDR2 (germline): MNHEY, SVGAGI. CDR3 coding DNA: TGTGCCAGCAGTTACCCCACTAGCGGGAGGGCCAGGAACTACGAGCAGTACTTC. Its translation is CASSYPTSGRARNYEQYF.

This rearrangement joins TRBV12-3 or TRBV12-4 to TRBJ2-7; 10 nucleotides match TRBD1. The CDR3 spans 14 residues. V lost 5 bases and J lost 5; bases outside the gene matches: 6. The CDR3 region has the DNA TGTGCCAGCAGTATAAGGGGACAGGGGAACGAGCAGTACTTC. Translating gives CASSIRGQGNEQYF.

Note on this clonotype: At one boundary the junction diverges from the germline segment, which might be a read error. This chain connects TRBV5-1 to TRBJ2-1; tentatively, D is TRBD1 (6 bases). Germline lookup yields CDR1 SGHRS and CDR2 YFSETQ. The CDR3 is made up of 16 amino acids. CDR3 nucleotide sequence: TGTGCCAGCAGCTCCCTGACAGGTAGCTCCTACAATGAGCAGTTCTTC. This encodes CASSSLTGSSYNEQFF.

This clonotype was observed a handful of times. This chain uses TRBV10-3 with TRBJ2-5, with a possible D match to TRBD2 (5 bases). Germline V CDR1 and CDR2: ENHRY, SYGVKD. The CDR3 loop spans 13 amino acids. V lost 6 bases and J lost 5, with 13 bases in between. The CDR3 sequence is CAIRGLVGETQYF. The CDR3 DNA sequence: TGTGCCATCAGAGGACTGGTCGGGGAGACCCAGTACTTC.

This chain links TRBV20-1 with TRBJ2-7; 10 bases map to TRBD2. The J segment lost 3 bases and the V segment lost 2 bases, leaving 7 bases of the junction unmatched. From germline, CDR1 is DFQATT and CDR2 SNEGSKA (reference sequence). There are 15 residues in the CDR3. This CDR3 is CSARLAGVALYEQYF. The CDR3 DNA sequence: TGCAGTGCTAGACTAGCGGGAGTTGCCCTCTACGAGCAGTACTTC.